The rows below give T cell receptor beta chains drawn from one sample of a study of blood T cell repertoires in COVID-19. Method: immunoSEQ multiplex PCR; TCRdb's copy keeps in-frame clones and lacks some. Seen here are about 72,000 clones, around 86% observed once, and the top ten hold about 8.1%. The sample was peripheral blood. These TCRs come from a man in his thirties or forties with acute or convalescent COVID-19. Each CDR3 is given with its conserved first and last residue. Each record gives: V gene, J gene, CDR3 protein.

TRBV7-9	TRBJ2-2	CASSLGFLRGANTGELFF
TRBV7-9	TRBJ2-1	CATNQAGGYNEQFF
TRBV12-3/TRBV12-4	TRBJ2-1	CASSLDSRHEQFF
TRBV12-3/TRBV12-4	TRBJ2-1	CASSTVYENEQFF
TRBV7-9	TRBJ1-1	CASSPLSLNTEAFF
TRBV28	TRBJ2-5	CASSGTGVPNQETQYF
TRBV13	TRBJ2-7	CASSPTGTGTYEQYF
TRBV29-1	TRBJ2-3	CSAASYSTDTQYF
TRBV3-1/TRBV3-2	TRBJ2-1	CASSQDRFSGRRHNEQFF
TRBV7-3	TRBJ2-5	CASSQGGQETQYF
TRBV6-5	TRBJ2-7	CASSYLAGGREQYF
TRBV27	TRBJ2-7	CASSTTSGRGSSYEQYF
TRBV29-1	TRBJ2-7	CSAYEPGLAGGGHEQYF
TRBV4-2	TRBJ2-1	CASSQSRQGDEQFF
TRBV28	TRBJ1-4	CASSLAPMAKLFF
TRBV29-1	TRBJ2-1	CSVVLAGGRRNEQFF
TRBV27	TRBJ2-1	CASSSLDYNNEQFF
TRBV18	TRBJ2-3	CASSPTKGQDTQYF
TRBV28	TRBJ2-7	CASSSSGSVKSYEQYF
TRBV6-6	TRBJ1-5	CASRQGDQPQHF
TRBV6-5	TRBJ1-5	CASTSGRGNQPQHF
TRBV7-3	TRBJ1-5	CASSLRATGKQPQHF
TRBV18	TRBJ2-5	CASSLNREETQYF
TRBV6-1	TRBJ1-2	CASSEPGRGYTF
TRBV28	TRBJ2-1	CASRTSDGSGGGSQQFF
TRBV5-4	TRBJ1-2	CASSLRAGNYGYTF
TRBV6-1	TRBJ1-1	CASSEAPDRNTEAFF
TRBV4-2	TRBJ1-1	CASSHGLGGLENTEAFF
TRBV18	TRBJ1-1	CASSQGRGTEAFF
TRBV28	TRBJ2-7	CASSPGQFAVEQYF
TRBV5-6	TRBJ1-6	CASGRTGMSPLHF
TRBV2	TRBJ2-5	CASQRQGAQETQYF
TRBV7-2	TRBJ2-7	CASSLGAAGEGYEQYF
TRBV4-1	TRBJ2-1	CASSHQYNEQFF
TRBV2	TRBJ1-5	CASRDGQASNQPQHF
TRBV19	TRBJ2-7	CASSIKTGGAYEQYF
TRBV5-6	TRBJ2-3	CASSLALAADTQYF
TRBV5-4	TRBJ2-1	CASSYYRISYNEQFF
TRBV6-4	TRBJ2-1	CASSRNGGSYNEQFF
TRBV9	TRBJ2-3	CASSVDGGRSPDTQYF
TRBV7-2	TRBJ2-1	CASRTDSPYNEQFF
TRBV20-1	TRBJ2-1	CSASPTGSYNEQFF
TRBV6-5	TRBJ1-6	CASTSGDFGSPLHF
TRBV5-1	TRBJ2-7	CASRIGVPSYEQYF